This TCR beta chain was observed in a study of graft-versus-host responses after intestinal transplantation. Study details: Multivisceral, liver-intestinal, or isolated intestinal grafts went to recipients. Recipients uniformly received anti-thymocyte globulin induction, followed by tacrolimus and steroids for about 3 years.

Notes on this clone: Its target is unknown.

Trimming stripped 5 bases from V and 6 bases from J, with 17 bases between. CDR1 and CDR2 (germline): SQVTM, ANQGSEA. The CDR3 spans 13 residues. Assay used: immunoSEQ multiplex PCR; TCRdb lists only in-frame clones, some missing. The sample comprises 25,000 to 30,000 clones, about 92% of which are singletons, and over 0.7% rests with the top ten. Study results and caveats: After transplant, early declines in HvG clones were associated with peak levels of circulating GvH clones. Those patients showing graft-donor T cell macrochimerism displayed high graft-versus-host to host-versus-graft clonal ratios in allografts.

Sequences were derived from PBMCs, sampled around 70 days after intestinal transplant. This TCR derives from a human patient who received an intestinal transplant, so some T cells may come from the graft donor. This rearrangement joins TRBV29-1 to TRBJ2-7, with TRBD1 as a possible D gene (6 bases). The CDR3 nucleotides are TGCAGCGTTCTCAGCTCACAGGGCCTCGAGCAGTACTTC. Translation: CSVLSSQGLEQYF.